This T cell receptor (beta chain) was retrieved from a study of T-cell memory formation after mild COVID-19. General study points: Later expanders leaned CD4+, whereas clones that contracted between day 15 and 85 were balanced CD4/CD8. Contracting CD4+ clones were located mainly in CM and EM, and CD8+ clones in EMRA. Some SARS-CoV-2-responding clones were already detected in memory before infection. Day 37-peaking second-wave clones had unconfirmed SARS-CoV-2 specificity.

This clonotype was observed a few times. Its specificity is unknown. The CDR3 runs to 14 residues. V dropped 0 bases and J dropped 3 bases, with 7 bases sitting between them. Germline V gene sequence: CDR1 MNHEY, CDR2 SVGEGT. TCRdb called the 5' RACE reads again in MiXCR, with one record for every CDR3 protein. The sample records under 250,000 distinct CDR3 sequences, over 9.5% being singletons. The sequence derives from a man aged 18 to 30 who had mild COVID-19 (a few samples of this study predate the infection). Cell type and time point are not known. This chain uses TRBV6-2 or TRBV6-3 with TRBJ2-3; D not resolved. The sample taken for sequencing was PBMCs or a T cell subset sorted from them (not recorded which). Here the CDR3 reads CASSYSLRTDTQYF. CDR3 nucleotide sequence: TGTGCCAGCAGTTACTCCCTGCGGACAGATACGCAGTATTTT.